Sequencing of this T cell receptor beta chain was carried out in a study of T cells in localized non-small cell lung cancer (TCRdb year 2020). Background for the entire study: T cell repertoires of approximately 250 early-stage NSCLC patients were analyzed, with tumors being compared against uninvolved tumor-adjacent lungs. The cohort was made up of hundreds of treatment-naive NSCLC patients whose localized lung tumors had been resected. The mean age of the NSCLC patients was less than 70 years, with approximately 130 men and 107 women. Broad study findings and their caveats: Because of the exploratory design, TCR variables were selected using unadjusted p-values without false-discovery rate correction. Of the top 100 tumor clones, a median of 57 were detected in paired uninvolved adjacent lung; about 26 were also among that lung's top 100. Because multi-region tumor sequencing was not performed, intratumor heterogeneity could not be ruled out. Higher T cell density in blood was associated with longer overall survival, whereas higher clonality in adjacent lung was associated with shorter survival. The highest T cell clonality was observed in uninvolved tumor-adjacent lung, where clonality exceeded that of tumor, suggesting that antigenic responses were more focused in uninvolved tumor-adjacent lung.

TCR beta CDR3 regions were sequenced from DNA using the immunoSEQ Assay. The paper's data handling went like this. To compute T cell density, TCR beta template counts were normalized to usable DNA, which was estimated by amplifying housekeeping genes. Using the preseqR package, richness was estimated by extrapolating to 120,000 templates for tissue samples and 400,000 templates for PBMC samples. Clonality was taken to be one minus Pielou's evenness. Tissue-enriched TCRs were identified by differential abundance testing using productive amino-acid clonotypes, minimum total count 5 and alpha 0.1. The Jaccard Index and the Morisita Overlap Index were used to measure repertoire overlap between compartments. TCR beta CDR3s were clustered by GLIPH together with public tetramer-defined viral CDR3s, and at least three viral sequences plus V-gene enrichment were required for viral motifs. As stored in TCRdb, this immuneACCESS dataset retains in-frame rearrangements with V and J assigned. A fraction of the clones does not appear; measured against another copy, unresolved V genes explain less than half of the discrepancy, and the remainder lacks a known reason. That table furnishes V, J and clone size, whereas the DNA furnished D and trimming. This sample comprises about 77,000 clones, roughly 91% of them detected only once. Of the sample, under 25% falls within the top ten clones.

At diagnosis, tumor, uninvolved tumor-adjacent lung and peripheral blood were collected and then preserved as a mix of FFPE and fresh-frozen material. For TCR repertoire profiling, the blood samples were analyzed as peripheral blood mononuclear cells. CDR1 is given as LNHDA and CDR2 as SQIVND, both from the germline V gene (reference sequence). The cysteine opens and the phenylalanine closes a CDR3 of 14 amino acids. The CDR3 DNA has 42 bases and is translated from base 1. At the junction V is shortened by 6 bases and J by 0 bases, with 9 bases in between. A note on this clone: Its cognate antigen has yet to be identified. Qualities for individual bases were not recorded, and no much larger clone is one base off.

Recombination linked TRBV19 to TRBJ1-3; there is no confident call for the D gene. The source was peripheral blood, collected before any cancer treatment. This receptor was obtained from a woman aged 40 to 75 with stage I squamous cell lung carcinoma. In nucleotides, the sequence is TGTGCCAGTAGGAACAAAAGCTCTGGAAACACCATATATTTT. Its translation reads: CASRNKSSGNTIYF.